One sample yielded the 16 T cell receptor beta chains listed below, sequenced in a study of cytomegalovirus exposure and HLA in healthy donors. Libraries were prepared by immunoSEQ multiplex PCR; TCRdb keeps only in-frame clonotypes and omits some of them. Altogether about 360,000 clones are present, more than 80% being singletons, with the ten largest covering around 0.8%. Sequencing was performed on PBMCs. These receptors were obtained from a woman between 18 and 29 years old in good health and CMV-seronegative.

The rearrangement uses TRBV27 and TRBJ2-2; a possible D gene is TRBD2 (5 bases). Germline CDR1 reads MNHEY; CDR2 reads SMNVEV (reference sequence). CDR3 length: 16 residues. V shed 5 bases and J shed 1 base, with 14 bases lying between them. CDR3 sequence: CASSARPSLNTGELFF. CDR3 DNA: TGTGCCAGCAGTGCCCGCCCTAGCTTGAACACCGGGGAGCTGTTTTTT.

The chain couples TRBV19 to TRBJ1-1, with TRBD1 identical over 11 bases. The CDR3 extends over 14 amino acids. Germline loops: CDR1 LNHDA, CDR2 SQIVND (reference sequence). Trimming removed 10 bases from V and 1 base from J; junction bases left unmatched: 5. CDR3 in amino acids: CATRTGGTNTEAFF. Here the CDR3 DNA reads TGTGCCACCCGGACAGGGGGCACGAACACTGAAGCTTTCTTT.

This clone was detected once. J is TRBJ2-7 and V is TRBV6-6; TRBD1 might be the D (5 bases). Trimming removed 5 bases from V and 1 base from J, with 9 bases in between. The germline V gene encodes CDR1 MNHNY and CDR2 SVGAGI (reference sequence). This CDR3 comprises 13 residues. The chain's CDR3 is CASSRAGSYEQYF. The CDR3, as DNA: TGTGCCAGCAGTAGGGCAGGGTCCTACGAGCAGTACTTC.

This clone was recorded a few times. The V gene is TRBV18, the J gene TRBJ1-1; no clear D. The CDR3 is 13 residues long. Trimming stripped 2 bases from V and 7 bases from J, with 11 bases between. CDR1 is KGHSH, CDR2 LQKENI, per germline. The CDR3 bases are TGTGCCAGCTCACCATCCGTTCGGGGTGAAGCTTTCTTT. Residues: CASSPSVRGEAFF.

V gene TRBV6-1 combines with J gene TRBJ1-5, with 12 bases aligning to TRBD1. The CDR3 loop spans 15 amino acids. Germline CDR1 and CDR2: MNHNS and SASEGT. The V gene end was trimmed by 5 bases and the J gene end by 5 bases; junction bases not matched to a gene: 4. The CDR3 DNA follows: TGTGCCAGCAGTTCCGGGACAGGGGGCTATCAGCCCCAGCATTTT. Translation: CASSSGTGGYQPQHF.

This clone was seen once. The rearrangement uses TRBV9 and TRBJ2-2, with 9 bases matching TRBD1. This CDR3 contains 19 residues. In germline, CDR1 is SGDLS, CDR2 YYNGEE. V gave up 3 bases and J gave up 2 bases; unmatched junction bases: 14. CDR3 in amino acids: CASSGGDRVRTINTGELFF. The CDR3 DNA sequence: TGTGCCAGCAGCGGGGGGGACAGGGTGAGGACCATAAACACCGGGGAGCTGTTTTTT.

This clone has a handful of counts. This chain connects TRBV27 to TRBJ2-1, with a weak D call TRBD2 (5 bases). The CDR3 sequence is 17 residues long. The germline V gene encodes CDR1 MNHEY and CDR2 SMNVEV (reference sequence). V lost 6 bases to trimming and J lost 2 bases, with 20 bases between them. CDR3 DNA sequence: TGTGCCAGCAGGGAGAGGAGGACCAGAGCAACCTACAATGAGCAGTTCTTC. Its translation: CASRERRTRATYNEQFF.

This chain uses TRBV11-2 with TRBJ2-2; 9 bases are shared with TRBD2. From germline, CDR1 is SGHAT and CDR2 FQNNGV. The CDR3 spans 16 residues. V dropped 5 bases and J dropped 4; count of bases not matched to a gene: 8. For the CDR3, the DNA is TGTGCCAGCAGCCCCTACCTACTAGCGGGCACCGGGGAGCTGTTTTTT. It codes for CASSPYLLAGTGELFF.

The chain recombines TRBV29-1 with TRBJ1-1; the match to TRBD1 covers 9 bases. V lost 7 bases and J lost 4; bases outside the gene matches: 7. Germline V gene sequence: CDR1 SQVTM, CDR2 ANQGSEA. This CDR3 contains 13 residues. The CDR3 DNA reads as TGCAGCGACTTACAGGGGGCGCGCACTGAAGCTTTCTTT. Translated, it gives CSDLQGARTEAFF.

This clone was picked up one time. The chain couples TRBV14 to TRBJ2-6; D remains unclear. V was cut by 4 bases and J by 7 bases, with 11 bases left in between. Per germline, CDR1 SGHDN and CDR2 FVKESK. The CDR3 totals 14 residues. The CDR3 region is CASSRTRVANVLTF. The DNA of the CDR3 is TGTGCCAGCAGCCGTACGCGAGTAGCCAACGTCCTGACTTTC.

This chain links TRBV9 with TRBJ2-7; 7 nucleotides align to TRBD1. J gave up 2 bases and V 0 bases, and 2 bases lay outside the gene matches. Per germline, CDR1 SGDLS and CDR2 YYNGEE. The CDR3 is 14 residues long. The CDR3 is CASSVGDSPYEQYF. Written as DNA, the CDR3 is TGTGCCAGCAGCGTAGGGGACAGTCCCTACGAGCAGTACTTC.

The chain joins TRBV19 to TRBJ2-7; 8 bases match TRBD1. The ends lost 2 bases at V and 6 bases at J; junction bases unmatched: 6. Germline-derived CDR1 and CDR2 are LNHDA and SQIVND (reference sequence). The CDR3 extends over 14 amino acids. The CDR3 DNA is TGTGCCAGTAGTATACGGCAGGGGGCCGTCGAGCAGTACTTC. Its protein is CASSIRQGAVEQYF.

CDR3 coding DNA: TGTGCCACGGTTCGTGAAGAGAACACTGAAGCTTTCTTT. Encoded protein: CATVREENTEAFF. The chain employs TRBV30 and TRBJ1-1; D is ambiguous. The V end lost 8 bases, the J end lost 1 base, and 14 bases lay between the germline ends. The length of the CDR3 is 13 residues. Germline V gene sequence: CDR1 GTSNPN, CDR2 SVGIG (reference sequence). The full variable domain, completed using reference TRBV30 and TRBJ1-1, is SQTIHQWPATLVQPVGSPLSLECTVEGTSNPNLYWYRQAAGRGLQLLFYSVGIGQISSEVPQNLSASRPQDRQFILSSKKLLLSDSGFYLCATVREENTEAFFGQGTRLTVV.

V usage is TRBV19 and J usage is TRBJ2-7, with D tentatively TRBD1 (6 bases). CDR3 size: 14 residues. Germline CDR1 reads LNHDA; CDR2 reads SQIVND (reference sequence). V lost 4 bases, J lost 3 bases, and 13 bases lay in between. In DNA, the CDR3 is TGTGCCAGTAGTAACGGACAGCTTCTCTACGAGCAGTACTTC. Protein product: CASSNGQLLYEQYF.

The chain links TRBV15 to TRBJ2-1; D ambiguous. The CDR3 totals 10 residues. V lost 8 bases and J 9 bases, leaving 8 bases between the germline ends. CDR1 is LNHNV and CDR2 is YYDKDF in the germline V gene (reference sequence). The CDR3 nucleotides are TGTGCCACCCACTACGGTGAGCAGTTCTTC. As protein: CATHYGEQFF.

About this clone: The same CDR3 also results from other DNA sequences found in this sample. The chain has TRBV18 and TRBJ1-6; D may be TRBD1 (5 bases). V was shortened by 3 bases and J by 9 bases, with 12 bases between the two germline ends. This CDR3 is built from 14 residues. CDR1 is KGHSH, CDR2 LQKENI, per germline. The CDR3 coding sequence is TGTGCCAGCTCACCCGGTCAGGGTGGTTCACCCCTCCACTTT. Translation gives CASSPGQGGSPLHF.